Presented here are 28 T cell receptor beta chains from one specimen sequenced in a study of breast tumors, draining lymph nodes, adjacent tissues. Breast cancer patients provided tissue from their axillary draining lymph nodes. Via MiXCR, TCRdb re-called the multiplex PCR reads, giving one row per CDR3 protein. Of around 140,000 distinct CDR3 sequences in the sample, approximately 29% are singletons; the top ten hold 2% to 2.5%. The sample comprised axillary lymph node tissue. The receptor source for this set is a female donor with breast cancer. Some clones in this sample may be carry-over from other donors' samples.

CDR3 residues: CASSVDRGNEKLFF. The CDR3 DNA follows: TGTGCCAGTAGTGTTGACAGGGGGAATGAAAAACTGTTTTTT. V usage is TRBV19 and J usage is TRBJ1-4; 9 bases match TRBD1. Unmatched junction bases numbered 3, after V lost 5 bases and J lost 5 bases. The CDR3 runs 14 residues. Germline CDR1 reads LNHDA; CDR2 reads SQIVND (reference sequence).

This clonotype showed up many times. The rearrangement joins TRBV12-3 or TRBV12-4 to TRBJ1-4; a weak D match, TRBD1 (6 bases). The CDR3 covers 15 residues. Trimming pared 5 bases from V and 3 bases from J, leaving 13 bases between. CDR3 sequence (DNA): TGTGCCAGCAGTCATACAGGGTCGGCTAATGAAAAACTGTTTTTT. It translates to CASSHTGSANEKLFF.

This clonotype showed up many times. The chain combines TRBV7-2 with TRBJ1-3; a possible D gene is TRBD1 (5 bases). The CDR3 is 16 residues long. CDR1 is SGHTA and CDR2 is FQGNSA in the germline V gene. The V end lost 5 bases, the J end lost 2 bases, and 16 bases lay between the germline ends. In nucleotides, the CDR3 is TGTGCCAGCAGCCAGATCGGGGCAGGGCCTGGAAACACCATATATTTT. Translated: CASSQIGAGPGNTIYF. The whole variable domain, filled in from reference TRBV7-2 and TRBJ1-3, reads GAGVSQSPSNKVTEKGKDVELRCDPISGHTALYWYRQSLGQGLEFLIYFQGNSAPDKSGLPSDRFSAERTGGSVSTLTIQRTQQEDSAVYLCASSQIGAGPGNTIYFGEGSWLTVV.

This clonotype was detected many times. One base away lies a much larger clone, so this may be a sequencing read error. This sequence joins TRBV20-1 and TRBJ2-7; 7 nucleotides line up with TRBD2. Germline CDR1 is DFQATT and CDR2 is SNEGSKA (reference sequence). The CDR3 extends over 14 amino acids. The CDR3, as DNA: TGCAGTGCCCCTGGGGAGGGGAGATCCTCCGAGCAGTACTTC. Amino acid sequence: CSAPGEGRSSEQYF.

This clonotype occurred many times. The CDR3: CASSYSRTGREETQYF. Written as DNA, the CDR3 is TGTGCCAGCAGTTACTCGAGGACAGGGAGGGAAGAGACCCAGTACTTC. The chain couples TRBV6-5 to TRBJ2-5, with D maybe TRBD1 (8 bases). The V and J ends lost 0 bases and 3 bases respectively, with 14 bases between them. Germline V gives CDR1 MNHEY, CDR2 SVGAGI. This CDR3 comprises 16 residues.

This clonotype appeared many times. The chain uses TRBV5-6 and TRBJ1-4, with D maybe TRBD1 (5 bases). The CDR3 runs 15 residues. CDR1 is SGHDT and CDR2 is YYEEEE in the germline V gene. The ends were cut back, 3 bases at V and 2 bases at J, with 11 bases in the middle. This chain's CDR3 is CASSWRTLTNEKLFF. DNA of the CDR3: TGTGCCAGCAGCTGGAGGACACTTACTAATGAAAAACTGTTTTTT.

In its sample, this clonotype was seen many times. This chain connects TRBV5-4 to TRBJ2-5; D ambiguous. Per germline, CDR1 SGHNT and CDR2 YYREEE (reference sequence). Trimming left V 2 bases short and J 2 bases short, with 10 bases between. The CDR3 has 14 amino acids. The DNA of the CDR3 is TGTGCCAGCAGCTTCCTAAATACGCAAGAGACCCAGTACTTC. Translated: CASSFLNTQETQYF.

The CDR3 loop reads CASSQNQGGLWDTEAFF. In DNA, the CDR3 is TGTGCCAGCAGCCAAAACCAGGGGGGGCTTTGGGACACTGAAGCTTTCTTT. The chain links TRBV14 to TRBJ1-1; TRBD1 aligns across 7 bases. Unmatched junction bases numbered 12, after V lost 2 bases and J lost 3 bases. CDR1 is SGHDN, CDR2 FVKESK, per germline. This CDR3 has 17 amino acids.

In this sample, this clonotype turned up many times. This chain connects TRBV29-1 to TRBJ1-2; D remains unclear. This CDR3 contains 12 residues. V was cut by 3 bases and J by 5 bases, with 10 bases left in between. The germline V gene encodes CDR1 SQVTM and CDR2 ANQGSEA. CDR3 sequence reads: CSVELLIYGYTF. In DNA form, the CDR3 reads TGCAGCGTTGAGCTCCTGATTTATGGCTACACCTTC. Full variable domain (remainder filled in from reference TRBV29-1 and TRBJ1-2): SAVISQKPSRDICQRGTSLTIQCQVDSQVTMMFWYRQQPGQSLTLIATANQGSEATYESGFVIDKFPISRPNLTFSTLTVSNMSPEDSSIYLCSVELLIYGYTFGSGTRLTVV.

To note about this clonotype: The limits of the CDR3 on the DNA are not certain, so only TCRdb's listed CDR3 is given. The J gene is TRBJ2-5, the V gene TRBV7-9; the table's D call, TRBD2, has no DNA check behind it. The germline CDR1 and CDR2 sequences are SEHNR and FQNEAQ (reference sequence). Inclusive of both ends, the CDR3 amounts to 20 amino acids. The CDR3 sequence: CASSFYICSARTGGGLAQYF.

This clonotype was recorded at least ten times. The chain combines TRBV24-1 with TRBJ2-7; 7 nucleotides match TRBD1. The V and J ends lost 2 bases and 2 bases, in that order; junction bases with no gene match: 11. This CDR3 is 17 amino acids long. Germline loops: CDR1 KGHDR, CDR2 SFDVKD. The DNA of the CDR3 is TGTGCCACCAGTGATTGGGACAGAGAGGGTGGAACCTACGAGCAGTACGTC. It is translated as CATSDWDREGGTYEQYV.

This clonotype was counted ten times or more. J is TRBJ2-7 and V is TRBV5-1; 10 nucleotides align to TRBD2. CDR3 length equals 17 residues. V lost 4 bases, J lost 0 bases, and 10 bases stayed unmatched. Germline V gene sequence: CDR1 SGHRS, CDR2 YFSETQ. As DNA, the CDR3 is TGCGCCAGCAGCCACCCCGGGGGGACTAGCGCCTCCTACGAGCAGTACGTC. This translates into CASSHPGGTSASYEQYV.

With respect to this clonotype: Compared with germline, one end of the junction differs, possibly owing to a read error. V gene TRBV10-3 combines with J gene TRBJ1-3; TRBD1 agrees at 10 bases. In germline, CDR1 is ENHRY, CDR2 SYGVKD. CDR3 length: 17 residues. For the CDR3, the DNA is TGTGCCACCAGGACAGGGGGAGAACCGGACTCTGGAAACACCATATACTTT. It translates to CATRTGGEPDSGNTIYF.

The chain carries TRBV6-1 and TRBJ2-1; tentatively, D is TRBD2 (6 bases). Germline loops: CDR1 MNHNS, CDR2 SASEGT. The ends were cut back, 9 bases at V and 5 bases at J, with 17 bases in the middle. The CDR3 has 14 amino acids. CDR3 protein: CASGRGMQNNEQFF. CDR3 bases: TGTGCCAGTGGTCGGGGGATGCAAAACAATGAGCAGTTCTTC.

This clonotype was detected a few times. Just one base apart from a much larger clone, this may be a read error. V gene TRBV19 combines with J gene TRBJ2-1; 8 bases line up with TRBD1. The CDR3 length is 15 residues. Germline CDR1 is LNHDA and CDR2 is SQIVND (reference sequence). V was pared by 0 bases and J by 8 bases, with 6 bases of the junction left unmatched. CDR3 DNA: TGTGCCAGTAGTATAGACCCTACAGGGGGGCATGAGCAGTTCTTC. As protein: CASSIDPTGGHEQFF.

The chain uses TRBV5-8 and TRBJ1-2; 10 bases align to TRBD1. Losses at the gene ends were 6 bases for V and 10 bases for J; bases not matched to a gene: 15. The CDR3 covers 15 residues. The germline gives CDR1 SGHTS, CDR2 YDEGEE. The CDR3 spells CASTLGTGAGHHYTF. CDR3 coding DNA: TGTGCCAGCACCCTAGGGACAGGGGCTGGGCATCACTACACCTTC.

Comments on this clonotype: A much larger clone differs by one base, so this may be a read error. V gene TRBV7-9 combines with J gene TRBJ1-2; weak D call: TRBD1 (5 bases). The germline gives CDR1 SEHNR, CDR2 FQNEAQ (reference sequence). The CDR3 has 16 amino acids. The CDR3: CASSLVRDLTNYGHTF. CDR3 nucleotides: TGTGCCAGCAGCTTAGTTAGGGACCTCACTAACTATGGCCACACCTTC.

This clonotype came up many times. The genes are TRBV7-9 and TRBJ2-5; D is uncertain. The V end was cut by 0 bases, the J end by 2 bases, with 7 bases between. Germline lookup yields CDR1 SEHNR and CDR2 FQNEAQ (reference sequence). The CDR3 contains 14 residues. The CDR3, as DNA: TGTGCCAGCAGCTTAGCTTCCAGGCAAGAGACCCAGTACTTC. Its protein product is CASSLASRQETQYF.

This clonotype occurred many times. The rearrangement links TRBV6-6 to TRBJ1-5; no clear D. The CDR3 runs to 13 residues. Trimming took off 7 bases at V and 6 bases at J, with 13 bases between the two ends. Germline V gene lookup returns CDR1 MNHNY and CDR2 SVGAGI (reference sequence). Here the CDR3 DNA reads TGTGCCAGCACCCCGGAGGTGGGTCAGCCCCAGCATTTT. As protein: CASTPEVGQPQHF.

The chain has TRBV12-3 or TRBV12-4 and TRBJ1-4; D might be TRBD1 (6 bases). The CDR3 is made up of 14 amino acids. Trimming cost V 1 base and J 8 bases, with 11 bases left between them. CDR3 region: CASSLGQDDEKLFF. Here the CDR3 DNA reads TGTGCCAGCAGTTTAGGACAGGACGACGAAAAACTGTTTTTT.

At least ten counts were recorded for this clonotype. The gene calls are TRBV5-8 and TRBJ1-6; no clear D. The ends were cut back, 4 bases at V and 0 bases at J, with 11 bases in the middle. The CDR3 runs to 16 residues. In germline, CDR1 is SGHTS, CDR2 YDEGEE. CDR3 protein: CASSQWGNSYNSPLHF. DNA of the CDR3: TGTGCCAGCAGCCAGTGGGGAAACTCCTATAATTCACCCCTCCACTTT.

Ten or more counts support this clonotype. V is TRBV29-1 and J is TRBJ1-1; the match to TRBD1 covers 7 bases. CDR1 and CDR2 from the germline V gene are SQVTM and ANQGSEA. This CDR3 region has 14 residues. V lost 6 bases, J lost 1 base, and 8 bases stayed unmatched. The CDR3 reads CSVPRSGGNTEAFF. Here the CDR3 DNA reads TGCAGCGTACCTCGATCAGGGGGGAACACTGAAGCTTTCTTT.

This clonotype was seen many times. The chain employs TRBV6-1 and TRBJ1-2, with D possibly being TRBD1 (6 bases). This CDR3 region has 13 residues. Germline V lookup: CDR1 MNHNS, CDR2 SASEGT. Between the trimmed V and J ends, which lost 6 bases and 8 bases, there was a span of 16 bases. CDR3 DNA: TGTGCCAGCAGGGATACAGGGAGAAGGGGCTACACCTTC. Protein sequence: CASRDTGRRGYTF.

The chain couples TRBV2 to TRBJ1-4; D may be TRBD1 (5 bases). CDR1 is SNHLY and CDR2 is FYNNEI in the germline V gene. The CDR3 runs to 11 residues. Trimming shortened V by 8 bases and J by 8 bases, and 9 bases separated the two germline ends. The CDR3 loop is CASGGGEKLFF. DNA of the CDR3: TGTGCCAGCGGTGGGGGGGAAAAACTGTTTTTT.

Many counts were recorded for this clonotype. The rearrangement joins TRBV7-9 to TRBJ2-2; 8 bases agree with TRBD1. This CDR3 region has 15 residues. J lost 6 bases, V lost 0 bases, and 3 bases had no gene match. Germline V lookup: CDR1 SEHNR, CDR2 FQNEAQ (reference sequence). CDR3: CASSLAPRGPGELFF. CDR3 sequence (DNA): TGTGCCAGCAGCTTAGCGCCCAGGGGGCCCGGGGAGCTGTTTTTT.

In the case of this clonotype: Likely a read error: the CDR3 ends without its conserved phenylalanine or tryptophan. The gene calls are TRBV12-3 or TRBV12-4 and TRBJ2-5; D possibly matches TRBD1 or TRBD2 (6 bases each). Trimming stripped 3 bases from V and 1 base from J, with 15 bases between. The CDR3 consists of 16 residues. The CDR3 protein is CASSLSGAGLQETQYV. The DNA of the CDR3 is TGTGCCAGCAGTTTGTCGGGGGCCGGACTCCAAGAGACCCAGTACGTC.

This clonotype was found many times. J is TRBJ2-3 and V is TRBV12-3 or TRBV12-4, with 9 bases lining up with TRBD1. This CDR3 is 14 amino acids long. V dropped 9 bases and J dropped 5; count of bases not matched to a gene: 9. CDR3 protein: CASLTGGSEDTQYF. DNA for the CDR3: TGTGCCAGTCTAACAGGGGGCTCAGAAGATACGCAGTATTTT.

Worth noting for this clonotype: A much bigger clone sits one base away, suggesting this may be a read error. The chain recombines TRBV11-2 with TRBJ2-5; no firm D call. The CDR3 totals 16 residues. Germline CDR1 SGHAT, CDR2 FQNNGV. Written as DNA, the CDR3 is TGTGCCAGCAGCTTAACTCATACAGCTTACCAAGAGACCCAGAACTTC. It translates to CASSLTHTAYQETQNF.